The clone carrying this T cell receptor beta chain was recorded once. Its antigen is not known. The data originate from a study of T cell responses to AZD1222 COVID-19 vaccine. V trimming: 3 bases; J trimming: 3 bases; junction bases outside the gene matches: 18. Germline V CDR1 and CDR2: MGHRA, YSYEKL. This CDR3 is built from 19 residues. Study results and caveats: Variant regions that are unmutated are reportedly the target of nearly half of spike-specific TCRs. White British people made up most donors, females outnumbered males, and clonal diversity was possibly underestimated. None of the repertoires were sampled until the peak T cell response had passed.

TCRdb keeps only in-frame clones here, not all; method: immunoSEQ multiplex PCR. This sample has under 110,000 clones, with less than 95% found just once. The source was peripheral blood, collected 28 days after the second AZD1222 dose. The gene calls are TRBV4-1 and TRBJ2-7, with 9 bases matching TRBD1. The sequence was obtained from an adult who received the AZD1222 COVID-19 vaccine. CDR3 DNA sequence: TGCGCCAGCAGCCATGTCCCGGGACAGGGTTTGAGTCTGGGCTACGAGCAGTACTTC. This encodes CASSHVPGQGLSLGYEQYF.